This T cell receptor (beta chain) stems from a study of T cell repertoires in cytomegalovirus infection. Across the study: It can be stated that public TCR beta signatures indicated CMV infection as well as a matching HLA type.

Trimming cost V 1 base and J 4 bases, with 7 bases left between them. This CDR3 has 14 amino acids. Germline assignment: CDR1 SGHAT and CDR2 FQNNGV. This clonotype was picked up many times. Its antigen is still unknown. TCRdb processed the reads anew with MiXCR; each CDR3 protein has one entry. This sample has roughly 280,000 distinct CDR3 sequences, with roughly 10% found just once. Overall study results and limits: Dominating the ex vivo response were TCR beta clonotypes that were CMV-specific and HLA-C-restricted. Cumulative public TCR beta family frequency identified CMV carriers with the relevant HLA.

The clonotype was recovered from a human donor in good health (CMV status not recorded). Some clones in this sample may be carry-over from other donors' samples. The J gene is TRBJ2-2, the V gene TRBV11-2; D is undetermined. The sample was PBMCs. CDR3 sequence: CASSLVQITGELFF. The CDR3, as DNA: TGTGCCAGCAGCTTAGTACAGATCACCGGGGAGCTGTTTTTT.